This T cell receptor beta chain was recovered during a study of long-term antiretroviral therapy in people with HIV. Study conclusions and caveats: HIV repertoires spanned narrower CDR3 length ranges than controls.

Sequencing used immunoSEQ v3.0 at survey level. Clones were read by immunoSEQ multiplex PCR, and TCRdb kept only the in-frame ones, dropping some. The table has under 13,000 clones, around 85% seen once; the top ten hold about 20%. The V end was cut by 4 bases, the J end by 4 bases, with 17 bases between. The CDR3 loop spans 15 amino acids. Per germline, CDR1 SGHDT and CDR2 YYEEEE. None of the participants with HIV were treated outside the United States. With respect to this clone: No antigen is known for it.

The clonotype originates from a man between 35 and 55 years old with HIV. The chain recombines TRBV5-6 with TRBJ1-2; tentatively, D is TRBD1 (5 bases). Specimen: unsorted PBMCs, collected 1.8 years after starting antiretroviral therapy. The CDR3 region has the DNA TGTGCCAGCAGCGGGGGGGGAGGGGCCATCTATGGCTACACCTTC. It codes for CASSGGGGAIYGYTF.